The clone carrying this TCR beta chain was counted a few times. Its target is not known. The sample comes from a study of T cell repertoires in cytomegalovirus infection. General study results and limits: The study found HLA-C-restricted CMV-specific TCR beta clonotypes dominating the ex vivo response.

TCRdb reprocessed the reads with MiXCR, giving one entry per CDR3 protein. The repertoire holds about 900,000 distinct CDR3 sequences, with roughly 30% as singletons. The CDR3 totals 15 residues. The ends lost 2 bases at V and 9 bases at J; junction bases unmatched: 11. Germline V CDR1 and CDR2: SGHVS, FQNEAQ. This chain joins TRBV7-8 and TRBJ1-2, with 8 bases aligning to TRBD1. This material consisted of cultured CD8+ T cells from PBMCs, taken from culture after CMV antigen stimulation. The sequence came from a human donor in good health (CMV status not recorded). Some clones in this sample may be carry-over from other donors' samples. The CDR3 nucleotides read TGTGCCAGCAGCTTAACGGCAGGGGGCGCTGATAGCTACACCTTC. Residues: CASSLTAGGADSYTF.